These 24 T cell receptor beta chains share one sample of origin, sequenced in a study of blood T cells in healthy people across ages. Combining a sample-barcoded 5' primer with a J-beta primer mix, a second PCR ran for roughly 6 to 12 cycles. TCRdb reprocessed the 5' RACE reads via MiXCR and lists one record per CDR3 protein. Altogether approximately 680,000 distinct CDR3 sequences are present, roughly 32% being singletons, with the ten largest covering roughly 14%. The sample consisted of blood. These receptors all stem from a woman of 80 years or more in good health.

J is TRBJ2-7 and V is TRBV20-1; D is tentatively TRBD1 or TRBD2 (5 bases each). The V gene lost 2 bases and the J gene lost 0 bases, with 14 bases spanning the gap. Germline-derived CDR1 and CDR2 are DFQATT and SNEGSKA (reference sequence). This CDR3 region has 15 residues. CDR3 residues: CSARSSGTTSYEQYF. DNA of the CDR3: TGCAGTGCTAGAAGTTCCGGGACCACCTCCTACGAGCAGTACTTC.

V and J are TRBV20-1 and TRBJ1-2; D is possibly TRBD1 (5 bases). Germline assignment: CDR1 DFQATT and CDR2 SNEGSKA (reference sequence). CDR3 length: 12 amino acids. V was cut by 6 bases and J by 6 bases, with 14 bases left in between. CDR3 nucleotide sequence: TGCAGTGCGTCGGTAACAGGAGATGGCTACACCTTC. Protein: CSASVTGDGYTF.

This clonotype was recorded a few times. The chain has TRBV6-5 and TRBJ2-1; D gene unclear. The J call may be wrong; the DNA end is better matched by TRBJ2-7. The CDR3 length is 16 residues. Germline CDR1 is MNHEY and CDR2 is SVGAGI. The CDR3, as DNA: TGTGCCAGCAGTTATCAGGCAGAACACTCCTACAATGAGCAGTACTTC. As protein: CASSYQAEHSYNEQYF.

The rearrangement joins TRBV12-3 or TRBV12-4 to TRBJ1-3; D gene unclear. Between the trimmed V and J ends, which lost 2 bases and 0 bases, there was a span of 2 bases. This CDR3 has 13 amino acids. The CDR3 sequence: CASSLFSGNTIYF. CDR3 DNA: TGTGCCAGCAGTTTATTCTCTGGAAACACCATATATTTT.

This clonotype has only a few counts. The chain carries TRBV7-9 and TRBJ1-5; D call uncertain. CDR3 size: 12 residues. CDR1 is SEHNR and CDR2 is FQNEAQ in the germline V gene (reference sequence). The V and J ends lost 0 bases and 11 bases respectively, with 8 bases between them. The CDR3 loop is CASSLAGSTQHF. The CDR3 nucleotides read TGTGCCAGCAGCTTAGCGGGCAGCACCCAGCATTTT.

The chain couples TRBV3-1 to TRBJ1-3; 10 bases are a match to TRBD1. Losses at the gene ends were 5 bases for V and 4 bases for J; bases not matched to a gene: 8. CDR1 is LGHDT, CDR2 YNNKEL, per germline (reference sequence). The CDR3 totals 16 residues. CDR3: CASSLPGTGAGNTIYF. The CDR3 DNA reads as TGTGCCAGCAGCTTACCCGGGACAGGGGCCGGAAACACCATATATTTT.

The gene calls are TRBV7-9 and TRBJ1-5, with D possibly being TRBD1 (6 bases). V lost 2 bases, J lost 6 bases, and 8 bases lay in between. CDR3 length: 13 residues. Germline-derived CDR1 and CDR2 are SEHNR and FQNEAQ (reference sequence). In DNA, the CDR3 is TGTGCCAGCAGCTTAAAGGGGGGTCAGCCCCAGCATTTT. Its translation is CASSLKGGQPQHF.

For this clonotype: A much larger clone lies one base from this, so it may be a read error. The chain uses TRBV7-2 and TRBJ2-3, with D uncertain. CDR1 is SGHTA, CDR2 FQGNSA, per germline. This CDR3 is 15 amino acids long. CDR3 coding DNA: TGTGCCGGCAGCCTGACCGTACAGCGAACAGATACGCAGTATTTT. This sequence encodes CAGSLTVQRTDTQYF.

This clonotype was counted once. This is likely a read error, given that the CDR3 carries no conserved phenylalanine or tryptophan at its end. The chain joins TRBV5-1 to TRBJ1-1; no definite D call. Germline CDR1 and CDR2: SGHRS and YFSETQ. The CDR3 has 14 residues. V lost 0 bases and J 2 bases, leaving 8 bases between the germline ends. The CDR3 DNA reads as TGCGCCAGCAGCTTGGATGGGGTAAACACTGAAGCTTTCCTT. It is translated as CASSLDGVNTEAFL.

This chain links TRBV2 with TRBJ2-1; D not certain. The germline V and J ends were trimmed by 4 bases and 6 bases, with 13 bases remaining between them. Germline V lookup: CDR1 SNHLY, CDR2 FYNNEI. The CDR3 runs to 14 residues. CDR3 region: CASSVVDEGNEQFF. The CDR3 DNA follows: TGTGCCAGCAGTGTTGTGGACGAAGGCAATGAGCAGTTCTTC.

This clonotype was picked up many times. The rearrangement links TRBV20-1 to TRBJ2-5; 7 bases are a match to TRBD1. V trimming: 4 bases; J trimming: 0 bases; junction bases outside the gene matches: 17. Germline-derived CDR1 and CDR2 are DFQATT and SNEGSKA (reference sequence). The CDR3 has 18 amino acids. The CDR3 DNA reads as TGCAGTGCTACCCCGACAGGGTTAGTGGGTAGTTACCAAGAGACCCAGTACTTC. It translates to CSATPTGLVGSYQETQYF.

To note about this clonotype: This sequence may be a read error, since a much larger clone differs from it by one base. The CDR3 does not close with the conserved phenylalanine or tryptophan, likely indicating a read error. V gene TRBV25-1 combines with J gene TRBJ2-5, with unresolved D. V was pared by 1 base and J by 1 base, with 7 bases between. This CDR3 is 14 amino acids long. CDR1 MGHDK and CDR2 SYGVNS come from the germline V gene. The CDR3 DNA sequence: TGTGCCAGCAGTGAATCTCTGGGCCAAGAGACCCAGTACGTC. Its translation: CASSESLGQETQYV.

This rearrangement joins TRBV12-3 or TRBV12-4 to TRBJ1-2, with no clear D. This CDR3 is 13 amino acids long. Deletions cut 3 bases from V and 0 bases from J, with 5 bases between. The CDR3, as DNA: TGTGCCAGCAGTTTCAATACTAACTATGGCTACACCTTC. This codes for CASSFNTNYGYTF.

This clonotype was picked up many times. V gene TRBV7-3 combines with J gene TRBJ1-2; TRBD1 matches at 9 bases. Germline trimming cut 2 bases from V and 6 bases from J; bases unmatched to any gene: 4. This CDR3 is 14 amino acids long. From germline, CDR1 is SGHTA and CDR2 FQGTGA. In DNA form, the CDR3 reads TGTGCCAGCAGCTTAGGGACAGGGAGGGATGGCTACACCTTC. The encoded protein is CASSLGTGRDGYTF.

This clonotype was seen many times. The genes are TRBV7-2 and TRBJ2-3; D is ambiguous. With 2 bases removed from V and 6 bases from J, the gap between germline ends came to 12 bases. CDR3 length: 14 residues. Germline-derived CDR1 and CDR2 are SGHTA and FQGNSA. CDR3: CASSLPSPWDTQYF. As DNA, the CDR3 is TGTGCCAGCAGCTTACCATCACCCTGGGATACGCAGTATTTT.

This clonotype showed up just a few times. This chain uses TRBV20-1 with TRBJ1-1; 7 bases match TRBD1. The germline CDR1 and CDR2 sequences are DFQATT and SNEGSKA (reference sequence). Trimming took 6 bases from V and 4 from J; bases not matched to a gene: 5. CDR3 length: 12 amino acids. The CDR3 DNA is TGCAGTGCCCTGACAGGGCGCACTGAAGCTTTCTTT. This encodes CSALTGRTEAFF.

This clonotype was detected only a few times. The chain carries TRBV20-1 and TRBJ1-2; no firm D call. The V and J ends lost 8 bases and 8 bases respectively, with 18 bases between them. The CDR3 extends over 12 amino acids. Per the germline V gene, CDR1 is DFQATT and CDR2 is SNEGSKA (reference sequence). The CDR3 DNA is TGCAGTACTTGGGGAGACAACAGAGGCTACACCTTC. Translation gives CSTWGDNRGYTF.

This clonotype showed up many times. The J gene is TRBJ2-1, the V gene TRBV3-1, with 10 bases aligning to TRBD2. J lost 2 bases, V lost 2 bases, and 3 bases had no gene match. The CDR3 is 16 residues long. Looked up from germline, CDR1 is LGHDT and CDR2 is YNNKEL (reference sequence). The CDR3 DNA follows: TGTGCCAGCAGCCAAACCACTAGCGGGGCCTACAATGAGCAGTTCTTC. It is translated as CASSQTTSGAYNEQFF.

At least ten counts were recorded for this clonotype. The chain recombines TRBV5-1 with TRBJ1-6; 8 nucleotides align to TRBD1. V trimming: 2 bases; J trimming: 7 bases; junction bases outside the gene matches: 5. CDR1 is SGHRS, CDR2 YFSETQ, per germline. The CDR3 runs to 15 residues. DNA of the CDR3: TGCGCCAGCAGCTTTAACAGGGGGGCAAATTCACCCCTCCACTTT. It codes for CASSFNRGANSPLHF.

This clonotype was picked up many times. At one of its ends the junction is not consistent with the germline gene, which may arise from a read error. This rearrangement joins TRBV7-7 to TRBJ2-2; TRBD1 is a possible D gene (6 bases). This CDR3 contains 12 residues. Germline assignment: CDR1 SSHAT and CDR2 FNYEAQ (reference sequence). The CDR3 loop reads CASSLQGGELFF. The DNA for the CDR3 is TGTGCTAGCAGCTTACAGGGCGGGGAGCTGTTTTTT.

This clonotype was counted at least ten times. A much larger clone differs by one base, so this may be a read error. The chain combines TRBV6-2 or TRBV6-3 with TRBJ2-5; D uncertain. Germline-derived CDR1 and CDR2 are MNHEY and SVGEGT. The ends were cut back, 5 bases at V and 11 bases at J, with 15 bases in the middle. The CDR3 is 12 amino acids. The CDR3 coding sequence is TGTGCCAGCAGTGACCCCCCTCATGAGCAGTACTTC. Translation: CASSDPPHEQYF.

Many counts were recorded for this clonotype. The V gene is TRBV5-6, the J gene TRBJ1-1; TRBD1 matches 8 bases. V shed 6 bases, J shed 3 bases, and the junction held 7 bases outside the gene matches. The CDR3 covers 14 residues. Germline CDR1 and CDR2: SGHDT and YYEEEE. CDR3 sequence (DNA): TGTGCCAGCACCCTGACAGGGGTTGACACTGAAGCTTTCTTT. Encoded protein: CASTLTGVDTEAFF.

This clonotype was found many times. This sequence joins TRBV12-3 or TRBV12-4 and TRBJ2-3; TRBD2 is a possible D gene (5 bases). This CDR3 spans 13 amino acids. V was cut by 8 bases and J by 4 bases, with 13 bases left in between. CDR3 amino acids: CASVMWGADTQYF. CDR3 bases: TGTGCCAGCGTCATGTGGGGAGCAGATACGCAGTATTTT.

A remark on this clonotype: Possible read error: a much larger clone is one base away. The J gene is TRBJ2-3, the V gene TRBV6-2 or TRBV6-3, with 11 bases identical to TRBD1. Germline V gene lookup returns CDR1 MNHEY and CDR2 SVGEGT. V gave up 8 bases and J gave up 7 bases; unmatched junction bases: 5. The CDR3 runs to 13 residues. The CDR3 sequence is CASGGQGENTQYF. CDR3 sequence (DNA): TGTGCCAGCGGGGGACAGGGGGAAAATACGCAGTATTTT.